These 2 T cell receptor beta chains originate from one sample sequenced in a study of shared clonotypes between healthy human individuals (dated by TCRdb to the early 2020s). CD8 naive samples were obtained by positive selection for CCR7 among CD45RO-negative cells, yielding a CD45RA+CCR7+ population from which TemRA cells were excluded. The library came from the immunoSEQ multiplex PCR assay. This immuneACCESS table, as held by TCRdb, lists in-frame sequences with V and J called but not all clones. Of the missing ones, under half trace to an unresolved V gene in checked studies; the others have no known cause. This sample comprises about 1.9 million clones, 93% of them detected only once. The top ten hold about 1.7% of the sample. The sequencing sample was made of naive CD8+ T cells from PBMCs. The cell subset or site label, as the study defines it: CD45RA+CCR7+. All receptors come from a man aged 18-30 years in good health. Some clones in this sample may be carry-over from other donors' samples.

The chain uses TRBV7-6 and TRBJ2-7, with 10 bases matching TRBD1. CDR1 and CDR2 from the germline V gene are SGHVS and FNYEAQ. Trimming took 5 bases from V and 6 from J; bases not matched to a gene: 10. CDR3 length equals 15 residues. This CDR3 is CASSPRTGGKPEQYF. The CDR3 DNA reads as TGTGCCAGCAGCCCACGGACAGGGGGGAAACCCGAGCAGTACTTC.

The CDR3 spells CASSPLLDTQYF. The CDR3 DNA sequence: TGTGCCAGCAGTCCCCTATTGGATACGCAGTATTTT. V usage is TRBV2 and J usage is TRBJ2-3; D uncertain. From germline, CDR1 is SNHLY and CDR2 FYNNEI. The V end lost 5 bases, the J end lost 6 bases, and 9 bases lay between the germline ends. This CDR3 comprises 12 residues.